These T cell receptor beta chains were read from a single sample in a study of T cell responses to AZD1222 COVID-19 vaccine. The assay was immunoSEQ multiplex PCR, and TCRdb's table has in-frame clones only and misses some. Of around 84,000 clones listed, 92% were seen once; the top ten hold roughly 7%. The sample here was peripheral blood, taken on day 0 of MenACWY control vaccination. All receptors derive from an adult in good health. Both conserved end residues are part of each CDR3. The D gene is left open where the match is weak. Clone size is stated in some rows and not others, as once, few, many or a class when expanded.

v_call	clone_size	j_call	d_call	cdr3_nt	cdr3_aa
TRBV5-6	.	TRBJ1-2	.	TGTGCCAGCAGTAGTATCGGGACGGATGGCTACACCTTC	CASSSIGTDGYTF
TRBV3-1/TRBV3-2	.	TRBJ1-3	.	TGTGCCAGCAGCCGAGTGGGGGGCATTGGAAACACCATATATTTT	CASSRVGGIGNTIYF
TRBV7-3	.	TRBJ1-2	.	TGTGCCAGCAGCTCCGGGGGGAGCTATGGCTACACCTTC	CASSSGGSYGYTF
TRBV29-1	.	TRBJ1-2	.	TGCAGCGTTGAAGATCGGGGGTCCTATGGCTACACCTTC	CSVEDRGSYGYTF
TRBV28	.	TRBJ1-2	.	TGTGCCAGCAGTTTACCCCCGACAGGCTTTGGGCTCCTTAACTATGGCTACACCTTC	CASSLPPTGFGLLNYGYTF
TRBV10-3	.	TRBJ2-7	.	TGTGCCATCAGTGAGTCGGGGCAGGGAGAAGGGGAGCAGTACTTC	CAISESGQGEGEQYF
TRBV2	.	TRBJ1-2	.	TGTGCCAGCAGTGAAAGGCTTCGAAACTATGGCTACACCTTC	CASSERLRNYGYTF
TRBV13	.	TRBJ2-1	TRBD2	TGTGCCAGCAGCTTTAACCTAGCGGGAGATCTGGTAGGAGGGGATGAGCAGTTCTTC	CASSFNLAGDLVGGDEQFF
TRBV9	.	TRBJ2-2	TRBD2	TGTGCCAGCAGCGTGGTCGCGGGGGTAACCGGGGAGCTGTTTTTT	CASSVVAGVTGELFF
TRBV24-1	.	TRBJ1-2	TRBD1	TGTGCCACCAGTGATTCCGGGACAGGGGGCGATAACTATGGCTACACCTTC	CATSDSGTGGDNYGYTF
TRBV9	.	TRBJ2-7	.	TGTGCCAGCAGCGCAGGGGGGTCCCCGGAGCAGTACTTC	CASSAGGSPEQYF
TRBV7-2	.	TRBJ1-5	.	TGTGCCAGCAGCTTAGTCCTGAATCAGCCCCAGCATTTT	CASSLVLNQPQHF
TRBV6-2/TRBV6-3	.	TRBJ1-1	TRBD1	TGTGCCAGCAGTGGATGGACAGGGGGCCTGAGGAACACTGAAGCTTTCTTT	CASSGWTGGLRNTEAFF
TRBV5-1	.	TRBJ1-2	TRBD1	TGCGCCAGCAGCTCACAGGGGGCGCTCTATGGCTACACCTTC	CASSSQGALYGYTF
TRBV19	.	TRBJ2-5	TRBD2	TGTGCCAGTAGTACTCTAGCGGGGCCGGGGGAGACCCAGTACTTC	CASSTLAGPGETQYF
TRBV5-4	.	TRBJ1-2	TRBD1	TGTGCCAGCAGTTCCGAACAGGGGAGCGTTGGCTACACCTTC	CASSSEQGSVGYTF
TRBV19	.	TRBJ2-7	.	TGTGCCAGTAGTCAAACCGGGACCGGCGAGCAGTACTTC	CASSQTGTGEQYF
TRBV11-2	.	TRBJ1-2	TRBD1	TGTGCCAGCAGCTCCCAGGGGGCGAGTGATGGCTACACCTTC	CASSSQGASDGYTF
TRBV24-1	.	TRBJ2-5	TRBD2	TGTGCCACCAGTGCCGCTTCCGGGACTAGCGACGACGGGACCCAGTACTTC	CATSAASGTSDDGTQYF
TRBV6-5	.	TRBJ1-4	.	TGTGCCAGCAATACCGGGCCCCAAAGGGAAAAACTGTTTTTT	CASNTGPQREKLFF
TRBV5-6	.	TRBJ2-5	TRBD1	TGTGCCAGCAGCTACTTGCGGAACAGGGGTGGGGAGACCCAGTACTTC	CASSYLRNRGGETQYF
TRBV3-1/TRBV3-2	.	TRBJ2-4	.	TGTGCCAGCAGCCAAGATGGGGGCGGCGTAGCCAAAAACATTCAGTACTTC	CASSQDGGGVAKNIQYF
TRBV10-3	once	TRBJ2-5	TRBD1	TGTGCCATCAGTGAAAGGACAGGGGCCCAAGAGACCCAGTACTTC	CAISERTGAQETQYF
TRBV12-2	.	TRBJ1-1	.	.	CASRPALSFWVAPGAEAFF
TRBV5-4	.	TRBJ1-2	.	TGTGCCAGCAGTCGGGCCTTCATGGACGCTAACTATGGCTACACCTTC	CASSRAFMDANYGYTF
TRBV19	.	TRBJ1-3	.	TGTGCCAGTAGCCTGTCCTCTGGAAACACCATATATTTT	CASSLSSGNTIYF
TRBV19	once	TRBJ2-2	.	TGTGCCAGTAGTATAATCGGAGGATCCGACACCGGGGAGCTGTTTTTT	CASSIIGGSDTGELFF
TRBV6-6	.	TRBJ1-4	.	TGTGCCAGCAGAAATCCCCCGGAGGGTGTCGAAAAACTGTTTTTT	CASRNPPEGVEKLFF
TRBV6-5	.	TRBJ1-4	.	TGTGCCAGCAGACCCGGGTCGAATGAAAAACTGTTTTTT	CASRPGSNEKLFF
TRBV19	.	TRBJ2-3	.	TGTGCCAGTAGCTCTCATGAGGGTGGTAGAGATACGCAGTATTTT	CASSSHEGGRDTQYF
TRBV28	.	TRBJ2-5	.	TGTGCCAGCAGTGACACCTTCCAAGAGACCCAGTACTTC	CASSDTFQETQYF
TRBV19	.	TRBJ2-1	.	TGTGCCAGTAGTGCGCAGGGGAACTACAATGAGCAGTTCTTC	CASSAQGNYNEQFF